The 30 T cell receptor beta chains in this list originate from one sample, sequenced in a study of T-cell reconstitution after alpha-beta-depleted transplantation in children. Preparation of the TCRbeta library was carried out with unique molecular identifiers. Each CDR3 protein gets one entry after TCRdb re-called the PCR reads with MiXCR. The sample includes 500,000 to 750,000 distinct CDR3 sequences, approximately 30% seen only once; the top ten take approximately 39%. This sample comprised PBMCs, obtained before TCRalphabeta/CD19-depleted stem cell transplant. The receptors here all came from a boy in the first two years of life with Wiskott-Aldrich syndrome, due to receive a stem cell transplant.

Only a few counts were recorded for this clonotype. The chain links TRBV20-1 to TRBJ2-5; D is unresolved. V was cut by 6 bases and J by 5 bases, with 7 bases left in between. The CDR3 is made up of 10 amino acids. Germline V gene sequence: CDR1 DFQATT, CDR2 SNEGSKA (reference sequence). The CDR3 bases are TGCAGTGCGAAAGGGGAGACCCAGTACTTC. Its translation is CSAKGETQYF.

The chain joins TRBV10-3 to TRBJ1-6, with 7 bases that match TRBD1. The length of the CDR3 is 16 residues. J was trimmed by 7 bases and V by 0 bases; bases with no gene match: 6. CDR1 ENHRY and CDR2 SYGVKD come from the germline V gene. The CDR3 is CAISESGTAMNSPLHF. For the CDR3, the DNA is TGTGCCATCAGTGAGTCCGGGACAGCCATGAATTCACCCCTCCACTTT.

This clonotype was counted between two and nine times. V usage is TRBV5-7 and J usage is TRBJ1-5; 7 bases map to TRBD1. TRBV5-7 is filed as an ORF, its function uncertain. The ends lost 2 bases at V and 1 base at J; junction bases unmatched: 9. CDR3 length equals 17 residues. CDR3 sequence reads: CASSLCLQGLSNQPQHF. CDR3 coding DNA: TGTGCCAGCAGCTTATGTTTACAGGGGTTGAGCAATCAGCCCCAGCATTTT.

The chain recombines TRBV11-2 with TRBJ1-4; no clear D. With 0 bases removed from V and 0 bases from J, the gap between germline ends came to 5 bases. CDR1 SGHAT and CDR2 FQNNGV come from the germline V gene. The length of the CDR3 is 15 residues. Here the CDR3 DNA reads TGTGCCAGCAGCTTAGATTTCACAACTAATGAAAAACTGTTTTTT. Translating gives CASSLDFTTNEKLFF.

The rearrangement uses TRBV28 and TRBJ1-3; D unclear. The V end was cut by 3 bases, the J end by 0 bases, with 9 bases between. The germline V gene has CDR1 MDHEN and CDR2 SYDVKM. The CDR3 is made up of 15 amino acids. CDR3: CASSLLASSGNTIYF. In nucleotides, the CDR3 is TGTGCCAGCAGTTTGCTGGCCAGCTCTGGAAACACCATATATTTT.

The rearrangement uses TRBV5-1 and TRBJ2-1; 13 nucleotides line up with TRBD2. In germline, CDR1 is SGHRS, CDR2 YFSETQ. The CDR3 runs to 15 residues. Trimming at V came to 3 bases and at J to 8 bases, leaving 5 bases not matched to a gene. CDR3 in amino acids: CASSWTGTSGDEQFF. The CDR3 bases are TGCGCCAGCAGCTGGACTGGGACTAGCGGGGATGAGCAGTTCTTC.

This chain joins TRBV20-1 and TRBJ2-1, with D possibly TRBD2 on 5 matching bases. The CDR3 extends over 16 amino acids. CDR1 and CDR2 from the germline V gene are DFQATT and SNEGSKA (reference sequence). V lost 0 bases, J lost 4 bases, and 16 bases lay in between. CDR3 nucleotide sequence: TGCAGTGCTAGAGATCCAGGAGGCCCCGGGTACAATGAGCAGTTCTTC. This encodes CSARDPGGPGYNEQFF.

This clonotype was seen more than once but under ten times. The chain uses TRBV9 and TRBJ1-2, with D uncertain. Germline V CDR1 and CDR2: SGDLS, YYNGEE. This CDR3 is built from 15 residues. V lost 3 bases and J 8 bases, leaving 20 bases between the germline ends. The CDR3 here is CASSGSRGENRGYTF. CDR3 DNA: TGTGCCAGCAGCGGATCTCGCGGAGAGAATCGGGGCTACACCTTC.

The CDR3 DNA reads TGCGCCAGCAGCGGCATACTAGCGGGAGTTTCTGAGCAGTTCTTC. Protein product: CASSGILAGVSEQFF. The chain links TRBV5-1 to TRBJ2-1; 11 bases match TRBD2. The germline V gene has CDR1 SGHRS and CDR2 YFSETQ. The CDR3 sequence is 15 residues long. J lost 9 bases, V lost 4 bases, and 9 bases had no gene match.

The gene calls are TRBV3-1 and TRBJ2-2; no clear D. Per germline, CDR1 LGHDT and CDR2 YNNKEL (reference sequence). The CDR3 consists of 15 residues. Trimming left V 0 bases short and J 9 bases short, with 14 bases between. In DNA form, the CDR3 reads TGTGCCAGCAGCCAAGATAGGCAACCACGGTGGGAGCTGTTTTTT. This codes for CASSQDRQPRWELFF.

The chain is built from TRBV3-1 and TRBJ2-7; D might be TRBD2 (6 bases). CDR1 and CDR2 from the germline V gene are LGHDT and YNNKEL (reference sequence). Trimming left V 1 base short and J 0 bases short, with 10 bases between. The CDR3 has 15 amino acids. The CDR3 region has the DNA TGTGCCAGCAGCCAAGCGGCGGGGTCCTCCTACGAGCAGTACTTC. Amino acid sequence: CASSQAAGSSYEQYF.

Note on this clonotype: A read error may produce the germline difference seen at one junction end. The gene calls are TRBV7-2 and TRBJ2-5; TRBD1 might be the D (6 bases). From germline, CDR1 is SGHTA and CDR2 FQGNSA. This CDR3 has 16 residues. This chain's CDR3 is CAGSLSGGSRQETQYF. The CDR3 bases are TGTGCCGGCAGCTTATCTGGGGGCAGCCGCCAAGAGACCCAGTACTTC.

The V call is TRBV20-1, the J call TRBJ1-1; D gene ambiguous. Germline V gene sequence: CDR1 DFQATT, CDR2 SNEGSKA (reference sequence). V lost 3 bases, J lost 6 bases, and 11 bases lay in between. The CDR3 contains 12 residues. The CDR3: CSARSPLAEAFF. CDR3 in DNA: TGCAGTGCTAGGAGCCCTCTCGCTGAAGCTTTCTTT.

The CDR3 region is CSAKLTGDQPQHF. As DNA, the CDR3 is TGCAGTGCTAAACTGACAGGGGATCAGCCCCAGCATTTT. The chain combines TRBV20-1 with TRBJ1-5; 8 bases map to TRBD1. The length of the CDR3 is 13 residues. The germline V gene encodes CDR1 DFQATT and CDR2 SNEGSKA (reference sequence). V lost 4 bases, J lost 5 bases, and 4 bases stayed unmatched.

The chain joins TRBV5-1 to TRBJ2-2; tentative D call: TRBD1 (5 bases). Per the germline V gene, CDR1 is SGHRS and CDR2 is YFSETQ. Trimming removed 1 base at V and 1 base at J, with 17 bases between. This CDR3 contains 18 residues. The CDR3 bases are TGCGCCAGCAGCTTGTGGGGCACCAGGTTCTTGAACACCGGGGAGCTGTTTTTT. Translated, it gives CASSLWGTRFLNTGELFF.

The count of this clonotype is one. This chain links TRBV30 with TRBJ2-1, with D tentatively TRBD1 or TRBD2 (5 bases each). Trimming took off 3 bases at V and 4 bases at J, with 7 bases between the two ends. The CDR3 is 12 residues long. Germline V gives CDR1 GTSNPN, CDR2 SVGIG (reference sequence). The DNA of the CDR3 is TGTGCCTGGAGCGGGGCTTACAATGAGCAGTTCTTC. Its protein product is CAWSGAYNEQFF. Full variable domain (rest looked up from reference TRBV30 and TRBJ2-1): SQTIHQWPATLVQPVGSPLSLECTVEGTSNPNLYWYRQAAGRGLQLLFYSVGIGQISSEVPQNLSASRPQDRQFILSSKKLLLSDSGFYLCAWSGAYNEQFFGPGTRLTVL.

This clonotype was recorded a few times. V usage is TRBV12-3 or TRBV12-4 and J usage is TRBJ2-1; no firm D call. The V and J ends lost 6 bases and 0 bases respectively, with 3 bases between them. The CDR3 runs to 12 residues. For the CDR3, the DNA is TGTGCCAGCAGAATCTCCTACAATGAGCAGTTCTTC. Encoded protein: CASRISYNEQFF.

The chain couples TRBV5-1 to TRBJ2-7; unclear D gene. Looked up from germline, CDR1 is SGHRS and CDR2 is YFSETQ. V was pared by 5 bases and J by 2 bases, with 17 bases between. The CDR3 totals 15 residues. CDR3 coding DNA: TGCGCCAGCAGGTATGCGGCCTCAGACCCCTACGAGCAGTACTTC. The encoded protein is CASRYAASDPYEQYF.

The rearrangement joins TRBV28 to TRBJ2-7; 11 nucleotides align to TRBD2. CDR1 and CDR2 (germline): MDHEN, SYDVKM. J gave up 9 bases and V 7 bases, and 14 bases lay outside the gene matches. The CDR3 runs 15 residues. The CDR3 spells CASIADSGRASGQYF. CDR3 coding DNA: TGTGCCAGCATTGCCGATAGCGGGAGGGCCTCGGGGCAGTACTTC.

This clonotype showed up just a few times. The V call is TRBV4-2, the J call TRBJ2-3; 9 bases are shared with TRBD2. V lost 6 bases to trimming and J lost 2 bases; unmatched junction nucleotides: 12. CDR1 is LGHNA and CDR2 is YNFKEQ in the germline V gene. The CDR3 has 17 amino acids. The CDR3 loop is CASRRELAGLFTDTQYF. CDR3 sequence (DNA): TGTGCCAGCAGACGGGAGCTAGCGGGACTATTCACAGATACGCAGTATTTT.

The V call is TRBV24-1, the J call TRBJ2-1, with D unclear. Germline-derived CDR1 and CDR2 are KGHDR and SFDVKD. Deletions cut 5 bases from V and 2 bases from J, with 12 bases between. The length of the CDR3 is 15 residues. CDR3 DNA: TGTGCCACCAGTGCCCCGGACCGGGCCTACAATGAGCAGTTCTTC. It encodes CATSAPDRAYNEQFF.

This clonotype turned up a few times. The V gene is TRBV15, the J gene TRBJ2-7; 11 positions match TRBD2. Trimming cost V 0 bases and J 0 bases; bases outside gene matches: 4. CDR3 length: 17 amino acids. Germline V gives CDR1 LNHNV, CDR2 YYDKDF (reference sequence). The CDR3 DNA sequence: TGTGCCACCAGCAGAGATGGGGGACTAGCGGTCTCCTACGAGCAGTACTTC. It translates to CATSRDGGLAVSYEQYF.

CDR3 bases: TGTGCCAGCAGTTTTCGACAGGGGGGCGAATCTTTCTTT. Translating it yields CASSFRQGGESFF. The J gene is TRBJ1-1, the V gene TRBV28; 9 bases are a match to TRBD1. Germline lookup yields CDR1 MDHEN and CDR2 SYDVKM. The CDR3 extends over 13 amino acids. The junction had 8 bases not matched to a gene; V was cut back by 3 bases and J by 12 bases.

This clonotype was counted between two and nine times. The chain recombines TRBV20-1 with TRBJ1-6, with unresolved D. The germline V and J ends were trimmed by 0 bases and 0 bases, with 6 bases remaining between them. CDR1 and CDR2 (germline): DFQATT, SNEGSKA (reference sequence). The CDR3 contains 15 residues. The CDR3 loop is CSAREASSYNSPLHF. CDR3 nucleotides: TGCAGTGCTAGAGAAGCGAGCTCCTATAATTCACCCCTCCACTTT.

This sequence joins TRBV12-3 or TRBV12-4 and TRBJ1-6; D gene ambiguous. Trimming removed 7 bases from V and 4 bases from J, with 11 bases in between. The CDR3 is made up of 14 amino acids. CDR3 residues: CASTLQSYNSPLHF. The CDR3 DNA follows: TGTGCCAGCACCCTACAGAGTTATAATTCACCCCTCCACTTT.

This clonotype was found a few times. The chain combines TRBV5-1 with TRBJ2-5, with TRBD1 matching 12 bases. Trimming took 3 bases from V and 5 from J; bases not matched to a gene: 5. In germline, CDR1 is SGHRS, CDR2 YFSETQ. The CDR3 has 15 residues. The DNA for the CDR3 is TGCGCCAGCAGCTCCCGGGACAGGGGGCAGGAGACCCAGTACTTC. Amino acids: CASSSRDRGQETQYF.

A few counts support this clonotype. The chain uses TRBV6-5 and TRBJ2-3; D is unresolved. Trimming removed 2 bases at V and 1 base at J, with 7 bases between. The length of the CDR3 is 14 residues. Germline assignment: CDR1 MNHEY and CDR2 SVGAGI. CDR3 nucleotide sequence: TGTGCCAGCAGTTACGCCCTGGGCACAGATACGCAGTATTTT. This sequence encodes CASSYALGTDTQYF.

This clonotype was detected only a few times. V usage is TRBV29-1 and J usage is TRBJ2-7, with no clear D. This CDR3 spans 14 amino acids. The V end was cut by 5 bases, the J end by 1 base, with 15 bases between. Looked up from germline, CDR1 is SQVTM and CDR2 is ANQGSEA. The CDR3 region has the DNA TGCAGCGTTACCCTCGCCCGATTTTCCTACGAGCAGTACTTC. Its translation is CSVTLARFSYEQYF.

There are a few counts of this clonotype. V and J are TRBV12-3 or TRBV12-4 and TRBJ1-2; 9 positions match TRBD1. This CDR3 spans 15 amino acids. The ends lost 5 bases at V and 5 bases at J; junction bases unmatched: 9. CDR3 nucleotide sequence: TGTGCCAGCAGTCAAAGGGACAGGGACAGTTATGGCTACACCTTC. This sequence encodes CASSQRDRDSYGYTF.

This chain links TRBV5-1 with TRBJ1-1; 10 positions match TRBD1. The CDR3 has 16 residues. Losses at the gene ends were 0 bases for V and 0 bases for J; bases not matched to a gene: 2. Per the germline V gene, CDR1 is SGHRS and CDR2 is YFSETQ. The CDR3 region is CASSLAGQGVNTEAFF. Here the CDR3 DNA reads TGCGCCAGCAGCTTGGCCGGACAGGGGGTGAACACTGAAGCTTTCTTT.